The clone carrying this TCR beta chain was picked up many times. V lost 4 bases, J lost 7 bases, and 11 bases stayed unmatched. Germline CDR1 is SGDLS and CDR2 is YYNGEE. The CDR3 length is 16 residues. This sample was taken from a study of T cells in Graves' hyperthyroidism and ophthalmopathy. TCR beta CDR3 regions were amplified from RNA transcripts. In the first-round RT-PCR of the TCR CDR3, the HTBI primer set was used. TCRdb reprocessed the multiplex PCR reads with MiXCR, giving one entry per CDR3 protein. The sample contains approximately 270,000 distinct CDR3 sequences, about 14% of which appear only once.

Sample: blood. The V call is TRBV9, the J call TRBJ2-2; 9 positions match TRBD2. This clonotype was sampled from a middle-aged woman with Graves' hyperthyroidism that later progressed to Graves' ophthalmopathy. CDR3 sequence (DNA): TGTGCCAGCAGCAGAGGGAGCGGGAGGTACGGCGGGGAGCTGTTTTTT. It yields the protein CASSRGSGRYGGELFF.